These 29 T cell receptor beta chains share one sample of origin, sequenced in a study of Tregs in tolerant kidney transplant recipients. Clones were read by immunoSEQ multiplex PCR, and TCRdb kept only the in-frame ones, dropping some. The repertoire holds about 110,000 clones, with around 90% as singletons. This specimen consisted of CD4+ T cells from blood, obtained before the transplant. The receptor source for this set is a human donor who received a combined kidney and bone marrow transplant.

This chain links TRBV14 with TRBJ1-2, with TRBD1 as a possible D gene (5 bases). Trimming removed 5 bases at V and 3 bases at J, with 16 bases between. Germline loops: CDR1 SGHDN, CDR2 FVKESK. This CDR3 spans 15 amino acids. DNA of the CDR3: TGTGCCAGCAGCTTCCGACGGACACTTGACTATGGCTACACCTTC. Amino acids: CASSFRRTLDYGYTF.

The gene calls are TRBV10-3 and TRBJ2-2, with 9 bases identical to TRBD2. V trimming: 11 bases; J trimming: 3 bases; junction bases outside the gene matches: 4. The CDR3 contains 13 residues. Germline assignment: CDR1 ENHRY and CDR2 SYGVKD. CDR3 sequence: CASGGGDTGELFF. The CDR3 DNA reads as TGTGCCTCCGGCGGGGGGGACACCGGGGAGCTGTTTTTT.

This chain joins TRBV5-1 and TRBJ2-7; 8 positions match TRBD1. In germline, CDR1 is SGHRS, CDR2 YFSETQ. The CDR3 totals 13 residues. V gave up 6 bases and J gave up 2 bases; unmatched junction bases: 4. The CDR3 DNA reads TGCGCCAGCAAGGTACAGGGGGCCTACGAGCAGTACTTC. Translating gives CASKVQGAYEQYF. Full variable domain (rest looked up from reference TRBV5-1 and TRBJ2-7): KAGVTQTPRYLIKTRGQQVTLSCSPISGHRSVSWYQQTPGQGLQFLFEYFSETQRNKGNFPGRFSGRQFSNSRSEMNVSTLELGDSALYLCASKVQGAYEQYFGPGTRLTVT.

This clone has just one count. This chain uses TRBV7-2 with TRBJ2-7; TRBD1 matches at 8 bases. J lost 2 bases, V lost 2 bases, and 8 bases had no gene match. Germline CDR1 SGHTA, CDR2 FQGNSA. This CDR3 spans 16 amino acids. The CDR3: CASSLSAGGPTYEQYF. The CDR3 DNA is TGTGCCAGCAGCTTATCTGCAGGGGGCCCTACCTACGAGCAGTACTTC.

The chain has TRBV6-1 and TRBJ1-1; the D gene is possibly TRBD1 (6 bases). CDR1 MNHNS and CDR2 SASEGT come from the germline V gene. CDR3 length: 14 residues. V shed 4 bases and J shed 6 bases, with 15 bases lying between them. The CDR3 DNA reads TGTGCCAGCAGTGGATTACAGGGTATGGCTGAAGCTTTCTTT. Amino acid sequence: CASSGLQGMAEAFF.

The chain has TRBV7-6 and TRBJ1-1, with D possibly being TRBD1 (5 bases). Between the trimmed V and J ends, which lost 2 bases and 0 bases, there was a span of 13 bases. This CDR3 comprises 16 residues. Germline CDR1 and CDR2: SGHVS and FNYEAQ. In DNA form, the CDR3 reads TGTGCCAGCAGCTTACTCGGGGGAAAGGTGAACACTGAAGCTTTCTTT. It codes for CASSLLGGKVNTEAFF.

This chain links TRBV10-3 with TRBJ2-1; D call uncertain. Between the trimmed V and J ends, which lost 2 bases and 1 base, there was a span of 3 bases. The CDR3 length is 13 residues. Germline loops: CDR1 ENHRY, CDR2 SYGVKD. Written as DNA, the CDR3 is TGTGCCATCAGTGAGCTTTCCTACAATGAGCAGTTCTTC. This translates into CAISELSYNEQFF.

The chain is built from TRBV29-1 and TRBJ1-1; 7 bases fit TRBD1. CDR1 SQVTM and CDR2 ANQGSEA come from the germline V gene. This CDR3 has 15 residues. The V segment lost 7 bases and the J segment 0 bases; nucleotides outside the gene matches: 11. Here the CDR3 reads CSAQTMGTVNTEAFF. CDR3 nucleotides: TGCAGCGCGCAAACTATGGGGACAGTGAACACTGAAGCTTTCTTT.

The CDR3 DNA sequence: TGCGCCAGCAGCCCCCCAGGGGCAACTAATGAAAAACTGTTTTTT. It specifies CASSPPGATNEKLFF. This rearrangement joins TRBV4-1 to TRBJ1-4, with D possibly matching TRBD1 (6 bases). V dropped 4 bases and J dropped 0 bases, with 9 bases sitting between them. This CDR3 comprises 15 residues. The germline V gene has CDR1 MGHRA and CDR2 YSYEKL.

This clone appeared a single time. The chain combines TRBV6-5 with TRBJ2-7; 9 nucleotides line up with TRBD1. Trimming removed 2 bases from V and 4 bases from J; junction bases left unmatched: 3. The CDR3 totals 14 residues. Per germline, CDR1 MNHEY and CDR2 SVGAGI. In nucleotides, the CDR3 is TGTGCCAGCAGTTACCGCGGGACAGGGTACGAGCAGTACTTC. Amino acids: CASSYRGTGYEQYF.

The chain uses TRBV7-6 and TRBJ1-2, with 7 bases aligning to TRBD1. J gave up 5 bases and V 5 bases, and 14 bases lay outside the gene matches. The CDR3 length is 16 residues. Germline V gene data show CDR1 as SGHVS and CDR2 as FNYEAQ. Here the CDR3 reads CASSPGTVLEGYGYTF. CDR3 bases: TGTGCCAGCAGCCCGGGGACAGTCCTTGAGGGGTATGGCTACACCTTC.

The chain is built from TRBV7-2 and TRBJ1-1; D call uncertain. Germline CDR1 reads SGHTA; CDR2 reads FQGNSA. The V gene lost 0 bases and the J gene lost 10 bases, with 12 bases spanning the gap. This CDR3 spans 13 amino acids. DNA of the CDR3: TGTGCCAGCAGCTTAGCGCCGGGTGAGGCAGCTTTCTTT. Translation gives CASSLAPGEAAFF.

J is TRBJ1-5 and V is TRBV5-1; possibly TRBD1 for D (5 bases). V was shortened by 2 bases and J by 4 bases, with 10 bases between the two germline ends. The CDR3 extends over 14 amino acids. Germline assignment: CDR1 SGHRS and CDR2 YFSETQ. The CDR3 DNA follows: TGCGCCAGCAGCTTAGTGCCAGGGAATCAGCCCCAGCATTTT. Its protein is CASSLVPGNQPQHF.

Concerning this clone: A read error may account for a junction end that differs from germline. The chain recombines TRBV5-4 with TRBJ1-6, with 7 bases matching TRBD1. The CDR3 has 17 residues. Germline loops: CDR1 SGHNT, CDR2 YYREEE (reference sequence). The DNA of the CDR3 is TGTGCCAGCAGCTCGTCCCGGGACAGAAGCTATGATTCACCCCTCCACTTT. This sequence encodes CASSSSRDRSYDSPLHF.

The rearrangement links TRBV2 to TRBJ1-5, with D possibly being TRBD1 (5 bases). V was shortened by 3 bases and J by 8 bases, with 8 bases between the two germline ends. The germline V gene has CDR1 SNHLY and CDR2 FYNNEI. This CDR3 has 12 amino acids. This CDR3 reads CASSDPGEPQHF. The CDR3, as DNA: TGTGCCAGCAGTGACCCGGGGGAGCCCCAGCATTTT. Complete variable domain (other parts from reference TRBV2 and TRBJ1-5): EPEVTQTPSHQVTQMGQEVILRCVPISNHLYFYWYRQILGQKVEFLVSFYNNEISEKSEIFDDQFSVERPDGSNFTLKIRSTKLEDSAMYFCASSDPGEPQHFGDGTRLSIL.

This rearrangement joins TRBV30 to TRBJ2-7; D perhaps matches TRBD2 (6 bases). Per germline, CDR1 GTSNPN and CDR2 SVGIG (reference sequence). V lost 5 bases and J lost 7, with 15 bases in between. The CDR3 is 12 residues long. CDR3 nucleotides: TGTGCCTGGGCGGGATCCACGCGGGAGCAGTACTTC. Translated: CAWAGSTREQYF. Variable domain in full (rest from reference TRBV30 and TRBJ2-7): SQTIHQWPATLVQPVGSPLSLECTVEGTSNPNLYWYRQAAGRGLQLLFYSVGIGQISSEVPQNLSASRPQDRQFILSSKKLLLSDSGFYLCAWAGSTREQYFGPGTRLTVT.

The chain is built from TRBV5-1 and TRBJ1-2; D is ambiguous. Germline assignment: CDR1 SGHRS and CDR2 YFSETQ. The V end was cut by 2 bases, the J end by 9 bases, with 23 bases between. The CDR3 consists of 16 residues. CDR3 sequence reads: CASSFLPVVGDGSYTF. The CDR3 nucleotides are TGCGCCAGCAGCTTCCTCCCTGTGGTGGGAGATGGGAGCTACACCTTC.

The V call is TRBV7-9, the J call TRBJ2-3; 11 positions agree with TRBD2. CDR1 is SEHNR, CDR2 FQNEAQ, per germline (reference sequence). V dropped 7 bases and J dropped 5; count of bases not matched to a gene: 8. The CDR3 length is 15 residues. Here the CDR3 DNA reads TGTGCCAGCAAGCCCGGGACTAGCGGAAGAGATACGCAGTATTTT. Translation gives CASKPGTSGRDTQYF.

The chain employs TRBV6-1 and TRBJ1-4, with D tentatively TRBD1 (5 bases). Germline CDR1 is MNHNS and CDR2 is SASEGT. The CDR3 spans 17 residues. The V end lost 1 base, the J end lost 5 bases, and 17 bases lay between the germline ends. CDR3 nucleotides: TGTGCCAGCAGTGAAGGCCTGGGGCAGCTCGCAAATGAAAAACTGTTTTTT. Translated, it gives CASSEGLGQLANEKLFF.

This clone occurred a few times. The chain uses TRBV28 and TRBJ2-3, with a possible D match to TRBD2 (7 bases). The germline V gene encodes CDR1 MDHEN and CDR2 SYDVKM. The V gene lost 6 bases and the J gene lost 6 bases, with 16 bases spanning the gap. CDR3 length equals 14 residues. The CDR3: CASSPRGPRDTQYF. The CDR3 DNA is TGTGCCAGCAGCCCGCGGGGGCCGAGGGATACGCAGTATTTT. Complete variable domain (other parts from reference TRBV28 and TRBJ2-3): DVKVTQSSRYLVKRTGEKVFLECVQDMDHENMFWYRQDPGLGLRLIYFSYDVKMKEKGDIPEGYSVSREKKERFSLILESASTNQTSMYLCASSPRGPRDTQYFGPGTRLTVL.

The V gene is TRBV19, the J gene TRBJ1-2; 10 bases line up with TRBD1. Losses at the gene ends were 6 bases for V and 4 bases for J; bases not matched to a gene: 5. This CDR3 contains 14 residues. In germline, CDR1 is LNHDA, CDR2 SQIVND (reference sequence). The CDR3 DNA follows: TGTGCCAGTAGGACAGGGGGCGGTGGCTATGGCTACACCTTC. Its protein is CASRTGGGGYGYTF. Filled out from reference TRBV19 and TRBJ1-2, the complete variable domain reads DGGITQSPKYLFRKEGQNVTLSCEQNLNHDAMYWYRQDPGQGLRLIYYSQIVNDFQKGDIAEGYSVSREKKESFPLTVTSAQKNPTAFYLCASRTGGGGYGYTFGSGTRLTVV.

The rearrangement joins TRBV28 to TRBJ2-1, with 11 positions matching TRBD2. Germline V CDR1 and CDR2: MDHEN, SYDVKM. J was trimmed by 0 bases and V by 6 bases; bases with no gene match: 7. The CDR3 spans 17 residues. The DNA for the CDR3 is TGTGCCAGCAGGGAGACTAGCGGGGTCAGCTCCTACAATGAGCAGTTCTTC. Translated: CASRETSGVSSYNEQFF.

The rearrangement uses TRBV10-1 and TRBJ2-7; 11 bases match TRBD1. There are 14 residues in the CDR3. Losses at the gene ends were 7 bases for V and 5 bases for J; bases not matched to a gene: 7. Germline loops: CDR1 WNHNN, CDR2 SYGVQD (reference sequence). The CDR3 DNA reads TGCGCCAGCACTCCGGGACAGGGGGTGGACGAGCAGTACTTC. Translating gives CASTPGQGVDEQYF.

The chain joins TRBV11-2 to TRBJ2-7; D perhaps matches TRBD2 (7 bases). Per germline, CDR1 SGHAT and CDR2 FQNNGV. Trimming removed 5 bases at V and 6 bases at J, with 20 bases between. This CDR3 has 15 residues. CDR3 sequence reads: CASSPEGGGGGEQYF. Written as DNA, the CDR3 is TGTGCCAGCAGCCCCGAAGGGGGAGGGGGGGGCGAGCAGTACTTC.

The genes are TRBV6-1 and TRBJ2-7, with 9 bases that match TRBD2. The length of the CDR3 is 15 residues. From germline, CDR1 is MNHNS and CDR2 SASEGT. The ends lost 3 bases at V and 7 bases at J; junction bases unmatched: 10. CDR3 sequence: CASSDVGGGAGEQYF. The CDR3 DNA reads as TGTGCCAGCAGTGACGTCGGCGGGGGGGCCGGGGAGCAGTACTTC.

The chain joins TRBV11-2 to TRBJ2-3; D unresolved. The CDR3 covers 14 residues. The V gene's germline CDR1 is SGHAT and CDR2 FQNNGV. Trimming took 3 bases from V and 0 from J, leaving 7 bases between them. The CDR3 spells CASSLVSSTDTQYF. DNA of the CDR3: TGTGCCAGCAGCTTGGTAAGCAGCACAGATACGCAGTATTTT.

This clone has only one observation. CDR3 sequence: CASSQVGVTGLYGYTF. The CDR3 region has the DNA TGCGCCAGCAGCCAAGTTGGGGTGACAGGGCTCTATGGCTACACCTTC. The chain links TRBV4-1 to TRBJ1-2; 7 positions match TRBD1. CDR1 and CDR2 from the germline V gene are MGHRA and YSYEKL. CDR3 length equals 16 residues. Trimming at V came to 1 base and at J to 4 bases, leaving 9 bases not matched to a gene.

This CDR3 reads CASTLKGAGNTIYF. In nucleotides, the CDR3 is TGTGCCAGCACCCTAAAGGGGGCTGGAAACACCATATATTTT. This chain uses TRBV6-6 with TRBJ1-3; perhaps TRBD1 as D (6 bases). Germline V gene lookup returns CDR1 MNHNY and CDR2 SVGAGI (reference sequence). Trimming pared 7 bases from V and 2 bases from J, leaving 12 bases between. This CDR3 contains 14 residues.

This chain links TRBV10-1 with TRBJ2-5, with a weak D call TRBD1 (5 bases). The CDR3 sequence is 13 residues long. Between the trimmed V and J ends, which lost 0 bases and 5 bases, there was a span of 7 bases. The V gene's germline CDR1 is WNHNN and CDR2 SYGVQD (reference sequence). In nucleotides, the CDR3 is TGCGCCAGCAGTGAGTCTAAGGGGGAGACCCAGTACTTC. Amino acid sequence: CASSESKGETQYF.